These T cell receptor beta chains were read from a single sample in a study of cytomegalovirus exposure and HLA in healthy donors. Assay: immunoSEQ multiplex PCR; the TCRdb copy retains only in-frame clones and omits some. The sample comprises 100,000 or so clones, less than 85% of which are singletons, and about 7.5% rests with the top ten. The specimen was PBMCs. The receptors shown here come from a middle-aged man in good health and CMV-seropositive. The conserved cysteine and the conserved F or W are not part of the CDR3 here. Each record gives: V gene, J gene, CDR3 protein.

>TRBV6-5|TRBJ2-7
ASSYSYRVYEQY
>TRBV2|TRBJ1-5
ASRPGQGGQPQH
>TRBV2|TRBJ1-1
ASSGRNTEAF
>TRBV5-6|TRBJ1-3
ASSRRGVSGNTIY
>TRBV5-4|TRBJ2-1
ASSFRQNIVNEQF
>TRBV15|TRBJ2-1
ATSREGGESYNEQF
>TRBV19|TRBJ1-2
ASSIDPVYGYT
>TRBV29-1|NA
SVEDGDRDAYEQY
>TRBV28|TRBJ1-4
ASTKTGGGWEKLF
>TRBV9|TRBJ2-1
ASSSRGVGLESEQF
>TRBV19|TRBJ2-5
ATQGLEAGETQY
>TRBV7-2|TRBJ2-3
ASSLVLLGLAGGPDTQY
>TRBV15|TRBJ2-1
ATSRDLGGQAGNEQF
>TRBV7-6|TRBJ1-4
ASSPGQGLREKLF
>TRBV6-6|TRBJ2-7
ASSYFTGDLMREQY
>TRBV7-9|TRBJ2-7
ASSWTGGPYEQY
>TRBV28|TRBJ2-4
ASSPDSLKNIQY
>TRBV6-1|TRBJ1-3
ASSDGQGALGNTIY
>TRBV7-9|TRBJ2-4
PMRWVDIQY